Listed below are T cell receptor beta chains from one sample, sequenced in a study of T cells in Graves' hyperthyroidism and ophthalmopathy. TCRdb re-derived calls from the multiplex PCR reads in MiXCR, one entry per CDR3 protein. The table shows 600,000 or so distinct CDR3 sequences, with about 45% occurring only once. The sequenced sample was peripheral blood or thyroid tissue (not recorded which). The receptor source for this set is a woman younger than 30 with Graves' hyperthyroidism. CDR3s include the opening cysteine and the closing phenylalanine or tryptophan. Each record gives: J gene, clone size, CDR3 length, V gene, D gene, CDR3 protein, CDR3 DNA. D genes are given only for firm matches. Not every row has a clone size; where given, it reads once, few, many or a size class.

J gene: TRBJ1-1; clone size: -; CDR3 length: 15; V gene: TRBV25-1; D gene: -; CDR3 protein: CASSEFRGMNTEAFF; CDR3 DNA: TGTGCCAGCAGTGAATTTCGGGGCATGAACACTGAAGCTTTCTTT
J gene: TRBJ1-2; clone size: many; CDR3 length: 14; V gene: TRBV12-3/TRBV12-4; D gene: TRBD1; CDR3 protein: CASRAGQGLYGYTF; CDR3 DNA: TGTGCCAGCAGAGCCGGACAGGGACTCTATGGCTACACCTTC
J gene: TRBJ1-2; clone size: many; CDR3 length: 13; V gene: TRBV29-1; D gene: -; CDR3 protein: CSVAKETNYGYTF; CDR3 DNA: TGCAGCGTTGCTAAGGAGACTAACTATGGCTACACCTTC
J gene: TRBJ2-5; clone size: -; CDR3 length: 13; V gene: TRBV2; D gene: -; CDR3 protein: CASSDRGNQPQYF; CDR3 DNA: TGTGCCAGCAGTGATAGGGGCAATCAGCCCCAGTACTTC
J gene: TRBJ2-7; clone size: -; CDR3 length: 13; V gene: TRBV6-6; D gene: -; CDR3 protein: CASSYSTNYEQYF; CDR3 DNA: TGTGCCAGCAGTTACTCGACCAACTACGAGCAGTACTTC
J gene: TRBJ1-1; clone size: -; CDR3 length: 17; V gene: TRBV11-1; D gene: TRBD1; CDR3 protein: CASSVTGTGVFGMEAFF; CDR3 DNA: TGTGCCAGCAGCGTGACCGGGACAGGGGTGTTTGGAATGGAAGCTTTCTTT
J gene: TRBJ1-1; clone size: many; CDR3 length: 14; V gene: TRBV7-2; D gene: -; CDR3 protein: CASSLVSGGTEAFF; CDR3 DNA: TGTGCCAGCAGCTTAGTGTCGGGAGGGACTGAAGCTTTCTTT
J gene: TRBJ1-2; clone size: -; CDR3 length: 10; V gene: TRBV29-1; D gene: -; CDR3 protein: CSSANYGYTF; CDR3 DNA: TGCAGCTCGGCTAACTATGGCTACACCTTC
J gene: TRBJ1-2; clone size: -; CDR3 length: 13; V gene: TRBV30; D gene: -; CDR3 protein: CAWNLGMNYGYTF; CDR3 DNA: TGTGCCTGGAACTTGGGCATGAACTATGGCTACACCTTC
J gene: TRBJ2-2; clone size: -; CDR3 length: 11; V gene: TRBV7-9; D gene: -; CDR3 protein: CASSAVGELFF; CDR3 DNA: TGTGCCAGCAGCGCAGTCGGGGAGCTGTTTTTT
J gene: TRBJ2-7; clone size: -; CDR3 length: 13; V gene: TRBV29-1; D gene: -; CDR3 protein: CSVWSGKETEQYF; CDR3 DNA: TGCAGCGTTTGGAGTGGGAAGGAGACCGAGCAGTACTTC
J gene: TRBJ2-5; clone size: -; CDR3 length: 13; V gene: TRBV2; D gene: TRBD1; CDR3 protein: CASPGTVLKTQYF; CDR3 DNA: TGTGCCAGCCCCGGGACAGTACTTAAGACCCAGTACTTC
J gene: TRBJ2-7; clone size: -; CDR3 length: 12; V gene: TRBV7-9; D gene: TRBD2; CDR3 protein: CASSQGSGERYF; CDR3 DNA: TGCGCCAGCAGCCAAGGGAGCGGGGAGCGGTACTTC
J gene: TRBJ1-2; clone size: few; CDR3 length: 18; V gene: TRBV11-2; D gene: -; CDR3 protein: CASSSPRRDIVLNYGYTF; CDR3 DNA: TGTGCCAGCAGCTCCCCTCGCCGAGACATAGTCCTCAACTATGGCTACACCTTC
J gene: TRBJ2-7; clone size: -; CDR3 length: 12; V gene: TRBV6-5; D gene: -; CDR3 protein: CASSYSSYEQHF; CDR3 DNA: TGTGCCAGCAGTTACTCAAGCTACGAGCAGCACTTC
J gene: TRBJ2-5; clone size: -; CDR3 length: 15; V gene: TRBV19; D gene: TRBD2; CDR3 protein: CASSRTSGDQETQYF; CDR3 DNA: TGTGCCAGTAGCAGGACTAGCGGGGACCAAGAGACCCAGTACTTC
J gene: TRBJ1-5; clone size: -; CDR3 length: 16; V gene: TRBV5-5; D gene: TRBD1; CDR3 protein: CASRDRGDRDNQPQHF; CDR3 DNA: TGTGCCAGCAGAGATCGAGGGGACAGGGATAATCAGCCCCAGCATTTT
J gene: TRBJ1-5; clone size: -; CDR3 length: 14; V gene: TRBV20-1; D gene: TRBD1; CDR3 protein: CSASGTGYYQPQHF; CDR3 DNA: TGCAGTGCGTCCGGGACAGGGTATTATCAGCCCCAGCATTTT
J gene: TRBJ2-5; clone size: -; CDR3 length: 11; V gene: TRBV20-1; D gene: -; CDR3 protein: CSPTFIETQYF; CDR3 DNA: TGCAGTCCGACGTTCATTGAGACCCAGTACTTC
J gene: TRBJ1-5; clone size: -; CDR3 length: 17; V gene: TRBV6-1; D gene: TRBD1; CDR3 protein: CASTRDRGRGGNQPQHF; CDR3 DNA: TGTGCCAGCACCCGGGACAGGGGGAGAGGTGGCAATCAGCCCCAGCATTTT
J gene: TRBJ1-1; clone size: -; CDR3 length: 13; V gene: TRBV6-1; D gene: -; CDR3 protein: CASRDRMYTEAFF; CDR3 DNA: TGTGCCAGCAGAGATAGGATGTACACTGAAGCTTTCTTT
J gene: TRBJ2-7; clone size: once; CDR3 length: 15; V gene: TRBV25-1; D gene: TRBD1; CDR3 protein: CASSPDRDRLYEQYF; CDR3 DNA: TGTGCCAGCAGCCCCGACAGGGATCGGCTCTACGAGCAGTACTTC